Below, one T cell receptor beta chain is given with its context. V lost 0 bases and J 3 bases, leaving 11 bases between the germline ends. From germline, CDR1 is MNHEY and CDR2 SVGEGT. The CDR3 runs 15 residues. The sample belongs to a study of blood T cell repertoires in COVID-19. Clones were read by immunoSEQ multiplex PCR, and TCRdb kept only the in-frame ones, dropping some. Found here are 200,000 to 300,000 clones, approximately 90% of them singletons; the top ten hold 2% to 3%. The chain is built from TRBV6-2 or TRBV6-3 and TRBJ1-1; a weak D match, TRBD1 (6 bases). The sample consisted of PBMCs or T cells enriched from blood (not recorded which). This TCR was recovered from a woman aged 40 to 50 with acute COVID-19. The CDR3 DNA reads TGTGCCAGCAGTTACTCGAGACAGGTCCACACTGAAGCTTTCTTT. Protein sequence: CASSYSRQVHTEAFF.